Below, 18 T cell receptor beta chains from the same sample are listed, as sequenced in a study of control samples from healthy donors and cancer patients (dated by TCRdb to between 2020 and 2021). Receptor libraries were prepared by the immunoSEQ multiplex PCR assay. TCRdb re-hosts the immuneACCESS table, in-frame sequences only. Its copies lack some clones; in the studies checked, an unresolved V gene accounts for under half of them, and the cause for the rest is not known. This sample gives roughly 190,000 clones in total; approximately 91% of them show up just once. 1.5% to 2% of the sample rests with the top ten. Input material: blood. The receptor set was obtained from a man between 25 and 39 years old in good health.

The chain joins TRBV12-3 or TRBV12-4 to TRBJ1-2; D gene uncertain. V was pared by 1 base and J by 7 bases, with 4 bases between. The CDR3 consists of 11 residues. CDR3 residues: CASSLGLGYTF. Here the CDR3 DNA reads TGTGCCAGCAGTTTAGGGCTTGGCTACACCTTC.

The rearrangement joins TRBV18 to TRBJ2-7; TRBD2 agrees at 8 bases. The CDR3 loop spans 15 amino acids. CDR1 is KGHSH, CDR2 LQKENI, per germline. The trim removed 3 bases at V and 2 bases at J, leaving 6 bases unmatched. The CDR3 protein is CASSPRVSGTYEQYF. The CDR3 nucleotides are TGTGCCAGCTCACCCCGGGTTAGCGGGACCTACGAGCAGTACTTC.

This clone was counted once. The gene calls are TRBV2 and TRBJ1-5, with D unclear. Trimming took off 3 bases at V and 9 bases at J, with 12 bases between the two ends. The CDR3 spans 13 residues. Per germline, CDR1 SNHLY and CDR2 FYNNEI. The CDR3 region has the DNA TGTGCCAGCAGTGATTGGTTAACTCGGCCCCAGCATTTT. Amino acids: CASSDWLTRPQHF.

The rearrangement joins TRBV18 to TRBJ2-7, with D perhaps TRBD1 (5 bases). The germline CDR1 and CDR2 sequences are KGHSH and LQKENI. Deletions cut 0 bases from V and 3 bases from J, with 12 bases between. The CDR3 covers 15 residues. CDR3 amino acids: CASSPPTAGNYEQYF. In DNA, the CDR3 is TGTGCCAGCTCACCACCCACGGCAGGGAACTACGAGCAGTACTTC.

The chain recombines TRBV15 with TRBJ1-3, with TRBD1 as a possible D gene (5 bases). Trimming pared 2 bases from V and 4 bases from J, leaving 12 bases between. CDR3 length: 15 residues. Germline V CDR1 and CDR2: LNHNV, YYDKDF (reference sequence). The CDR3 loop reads CATSRRGRGGNTIYF. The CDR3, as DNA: TGTGCCACCAGCAGACGGGGTCGGGGCGGAAACACCATATATTTT.

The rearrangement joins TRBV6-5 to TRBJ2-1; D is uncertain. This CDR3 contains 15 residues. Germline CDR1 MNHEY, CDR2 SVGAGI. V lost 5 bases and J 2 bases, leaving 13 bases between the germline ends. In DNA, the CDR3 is TGTGCCAGCAGTCCCGTGGGCCTTGCCTACAATGAGCAGTTCTTC. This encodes CASSPVGLAYNEQFF.

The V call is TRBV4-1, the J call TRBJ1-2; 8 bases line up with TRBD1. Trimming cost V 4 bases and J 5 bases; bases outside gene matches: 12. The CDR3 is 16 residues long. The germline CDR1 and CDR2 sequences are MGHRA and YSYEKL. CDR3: CASSRLTGDNPYGYTF. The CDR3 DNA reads TGCGCCAGCAGCCGGTTGACAGGGGACAATCCTTATGGCTACACCTTC.

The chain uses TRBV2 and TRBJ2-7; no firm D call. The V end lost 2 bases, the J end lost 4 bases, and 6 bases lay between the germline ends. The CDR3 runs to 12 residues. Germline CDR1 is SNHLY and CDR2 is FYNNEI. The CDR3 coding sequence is TGTGCCAGCAGTGAATCCGATTACGAGCAGTACTTC. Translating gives CASSESDYEQYF.

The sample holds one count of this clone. CDR3 protein: CATRGSLRVWTEAFF. The CDR3 region has the DNA TGTGCCACCCGCGGGTCTCTCCGTGTGTGGACTGAAGCTTTCTTT. The chain combines TRBV24-1 with TRBJ1-1; D gene unclear. From germline, CDR1 is KGHDR and CDR2 SFDVKD. The CDR3 has 15 amino acids. V was shortened by 9 bases and J by 5 bases, with 21 bases between the two germline ends.

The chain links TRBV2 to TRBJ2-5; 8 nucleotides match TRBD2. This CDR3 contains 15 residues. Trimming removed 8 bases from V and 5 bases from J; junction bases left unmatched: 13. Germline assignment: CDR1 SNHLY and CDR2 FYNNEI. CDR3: CASGLRRGGIETQYF. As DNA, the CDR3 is TGTGCCAGCGGCCTTCGACGCGGGGGGATCGAGACCCAGTACTTC.

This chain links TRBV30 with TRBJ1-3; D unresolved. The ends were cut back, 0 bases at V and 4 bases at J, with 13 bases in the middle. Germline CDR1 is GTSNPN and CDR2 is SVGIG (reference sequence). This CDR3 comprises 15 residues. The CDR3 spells CAWSVGRNTGNTIYF. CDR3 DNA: TGTGCCTGGAGTGTAGGAAGAAACACGGGAAACACCATATATTTT.

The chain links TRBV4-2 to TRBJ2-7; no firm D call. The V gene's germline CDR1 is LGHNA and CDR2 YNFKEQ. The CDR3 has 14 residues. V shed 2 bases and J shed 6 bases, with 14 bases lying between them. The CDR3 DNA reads TGTGCCAGCAGCCAATCGGCTAGTGAGCGCGAGCAGTACTTC. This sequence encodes CASSQSASEREQYF.

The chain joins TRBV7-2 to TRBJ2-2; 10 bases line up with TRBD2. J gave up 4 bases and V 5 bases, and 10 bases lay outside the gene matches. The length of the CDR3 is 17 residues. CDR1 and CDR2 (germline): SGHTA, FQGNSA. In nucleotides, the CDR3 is TGTGCCAGCAGCCTGGGGAGCGGGGGGGCCGTCACCGGGGAGCTGTTTTTT. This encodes CASSLGSGGAVTGELFF.

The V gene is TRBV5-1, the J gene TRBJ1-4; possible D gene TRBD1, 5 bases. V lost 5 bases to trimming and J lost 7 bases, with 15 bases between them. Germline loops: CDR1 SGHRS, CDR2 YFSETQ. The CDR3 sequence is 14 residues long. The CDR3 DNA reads TGCGCCAGCAGTACGGGGGGGAGTGGTGAAAAACTGTTTTTT. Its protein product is CASSTGGSGEKLFF.

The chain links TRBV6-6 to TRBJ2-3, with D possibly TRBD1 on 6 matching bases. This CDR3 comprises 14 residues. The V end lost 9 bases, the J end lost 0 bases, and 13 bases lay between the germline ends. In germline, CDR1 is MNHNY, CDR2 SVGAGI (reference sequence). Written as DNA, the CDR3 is TGTGCCAGTCGGACAGCCACTAGCACAGATACGCAGTATTTT. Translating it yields CASRTATSTDTQYF.

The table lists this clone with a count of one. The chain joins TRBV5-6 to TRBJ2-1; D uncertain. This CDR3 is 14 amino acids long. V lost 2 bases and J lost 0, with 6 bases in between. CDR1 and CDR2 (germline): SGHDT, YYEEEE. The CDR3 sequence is CASSFPSSYNEQFF. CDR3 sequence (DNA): TGTGCCAGCAGCTTTCCAAGCTCCTACAATGAGCAGTTCTTC.

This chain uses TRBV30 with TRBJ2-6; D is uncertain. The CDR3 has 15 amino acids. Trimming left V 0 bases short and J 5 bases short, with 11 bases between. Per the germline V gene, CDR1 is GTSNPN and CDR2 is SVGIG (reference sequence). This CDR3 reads CAWSVEARRANVLTF. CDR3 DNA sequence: TGTGCCTGGAGTGTAGAGGCCCGACGGGCCAACGTCCTGACTTTC.

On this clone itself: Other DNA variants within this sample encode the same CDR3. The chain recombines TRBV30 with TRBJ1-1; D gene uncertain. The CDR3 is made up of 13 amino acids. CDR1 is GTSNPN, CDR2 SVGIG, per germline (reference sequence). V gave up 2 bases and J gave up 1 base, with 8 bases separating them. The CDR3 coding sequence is TGTGCCTGGAGTCTTTACAGGAACACTGAAGCTTTCTTT. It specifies CAWSLYRNTEAFF.